The source of this TCR beta chain is a study of T cells in Graves' hyperthyroidism and ophthalmopathy. Amplified TCR beta CDR3 regions derived from RNA transcripts. HTBI primers were used for first-round RT-PCR of the TCR CDR3. TCRdb fed the multiplex PCR reads into MiXCR, producing one record per CDR3 protein. The repertoire holds 600,000 to 700,000 distinct CDR3 sequences, 14% to 15% seen once, with 4.3% in the top ten. Overall study findings and caveats: Researchers found most expanded thyroid clonotypes above 0.001 in blood as well.

Many counts were recorded for this clonotype. Its target is not known. This sequence was found in a woman in her forties with Graves' ophthalmopathy. Material for sequencing was blood.

The CDR3 DNA reads TGTGCCAGTAGTGGTGGGACAGGGAGAAGGACCGGGGAGCTGTTTTTT. Protein sequence: CASSGGTGRRTGELFF. The rearrangement uses TRBV19 and TRBJ2-2; 9 positions match TRBD1. Per germline, CDR1 LNHDA and CDR2 SQIVND (reference sequence). This CDR3 comprises 16 residues. The V and J ends lost 5 bases and 5 bases, in that order; junction bases with no gene match: 9.